This TCR beta chain was identified during a study of neurological immune-mediated disorders. Study observations and caveats: The greatest TCR clonal expansion occurred in HTLV-1-associated myelopathy and the least in multiple sclerosis, which fell below healthy controls.

MiXCR, applied by TCRdb to the 5' RACE reads, yields one record per CDR3 protein. Of about 99,000 distinct CDR3 sequences detected, 9.5% to 14% appear once; the ten largest clones hold approximately 3.1%. This clonotype was counted at least ten times. The antigen remains unidentified. This sample's time point: longitudinal time-point 3. Unsorted libraries were generated from 2 million PBMCs held at -80 degrees C. The V and J ends lost 2 bases and 11 bases respectively, with 15 bases between them. Germline-derived CDR1 and CDR2 are KGHDR and SFDVKD. CDR3 size: 14 residues. The genes are TRBV24-1 and TRBJ1-5; D is possibly TRBD1 (5 bases). The sequencing input was PBMCs. This TCR came from a female donor with HTLV-1-associated myelopathy (HAM/TSP). In DNA form, the CDR3 reads TGTGCCACCAGTGATTCCCGGCTCGGGGCCTCCCAGCATTTT. It yields the protein CATSDSRLGASQHF.